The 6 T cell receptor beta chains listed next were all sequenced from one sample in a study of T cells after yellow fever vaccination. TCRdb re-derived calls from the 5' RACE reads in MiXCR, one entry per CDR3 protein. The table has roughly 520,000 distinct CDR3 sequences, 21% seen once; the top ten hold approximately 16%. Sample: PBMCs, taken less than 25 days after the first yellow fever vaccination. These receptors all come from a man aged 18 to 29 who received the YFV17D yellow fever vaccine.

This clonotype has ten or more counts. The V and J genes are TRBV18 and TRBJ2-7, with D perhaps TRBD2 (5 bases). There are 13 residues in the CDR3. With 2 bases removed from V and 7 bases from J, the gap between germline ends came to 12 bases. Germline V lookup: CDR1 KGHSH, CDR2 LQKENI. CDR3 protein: CASSPSGSEEQYV. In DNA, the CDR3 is TGTGCCAGCTCACCATCGGGGAGTGAGGAGCAGTACGTC.

The CDR3 protein is CASSLPPGTLYGYTF. The CDR3 DNA reads as TGTGCCAGCAGCCTCCCCCCCGGGACCCTGTATGGCTACACCTTC. The V call is TRBV28, the J call TRBJ1-2, with D perhaps matching TRBD1 (5 bases). CDR3 length: 15 amino acids. Trimming cost V 6 bases and J 5 bases, with 19 bases left between them. The germline CDR1 and CDR2 sequences are MDHEN and SYDVKM.

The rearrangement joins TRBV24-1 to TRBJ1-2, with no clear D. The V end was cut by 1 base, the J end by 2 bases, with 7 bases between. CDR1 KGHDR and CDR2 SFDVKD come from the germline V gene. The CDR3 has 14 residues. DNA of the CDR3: TGTGCCACCAGTGATTTCAGGCAGAACTATGGCTACACCTTC. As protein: CATSDFRQNYGYTF.

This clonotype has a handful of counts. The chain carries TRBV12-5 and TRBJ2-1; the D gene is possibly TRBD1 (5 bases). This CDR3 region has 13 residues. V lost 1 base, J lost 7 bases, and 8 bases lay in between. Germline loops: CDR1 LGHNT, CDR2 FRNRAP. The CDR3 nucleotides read TGTGCTAGTGGTTTGGCAGGGTTGAATGAGCAGTTCTTC. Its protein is CASGLAGLNEQFF. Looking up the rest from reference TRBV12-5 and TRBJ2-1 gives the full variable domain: DARVTQTPRHKVTEMGQEVTMRCQPILGHNTVFWYRQTMMQGLELLAYFRNRAPLDDSGMPKDRFSAEMPDATLATLKIQPSEPRDSAVYFCASGLAGLNEQFFGPGTRLTVL.

CDR3 in amino acids: CASSLWGDNEKLFF. The CDR3 DNA reads TGCGCCAGCAGCTTGTGGGGAGATAATGAAAAACTGTTTTTT. J is TRBJ1-4 and V is TRBV5-1; D unclear. This CDR3 has 14 residues. Germline values: CDR1 SGHRS, CDR2 YFSETQ. V was shortened by 1 base and J by 4 bases, with 8 bases between the two germline ends.

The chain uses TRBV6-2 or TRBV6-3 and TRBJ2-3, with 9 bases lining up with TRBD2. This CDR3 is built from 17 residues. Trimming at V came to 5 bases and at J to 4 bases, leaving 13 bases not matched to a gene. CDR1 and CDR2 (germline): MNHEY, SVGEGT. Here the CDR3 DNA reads TGTGCCAGCAGTGTTCCACCGGGACTAGCTTCCCCAGATACGCAGTATTTT. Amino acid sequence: CASSVPPGLASPDTQYF.